These 2 T cell receptor beta chains share one sample of origin, sequenced in a study of T cell responses to AZD1222 COVID-19 vaccine. The protocol was immunoSEQ multiplex PCR, while the TCRdb copy is restricted to in-frame clones and leaves out a portion. The data contain some 110,000 clones, around 89% of them singletons. The source was peripheral blood, collected on day 0 of AZD1222 vaccination. Source of these receptors: an adult in good health.

The chain couples TRBV18 to TRBJ2-1; D is undetermined. V lost 5 bases, J lost 0 bases, and 5 bases lay in between. Germline-derived CDR1 and CDR2 are KGHSH and LQKENI. The length of the CDR3 is 13 residues. The chain's CDR3 is CASSAPSYNEQFF. CDR3 bases: TGTGCCAGCTCAGCCCCCTCCTACAATGAGCAGTTCTTC.

This clone has just one count. V is TRBV7-9 and J is TRBJ1-1, with D uncertain. Trimming took off 1 base at V and 5 bases at J, with 11 bases between the two ends. Germline V gene sequence: CDR1 SEHNR, CDR2 FQNEAQ (reference sequence). The CDR3 covers 14 residues. The CDR3 DNA sequence: TGTGCCAGCAGCTTAGTTCCCCGTGGGACTGAAGCTTTCTTT. Its protein is CASSLVPRGTEAFF.